Listed here are 25 T cell receptor beta chains from one sample, sequenced in a study of shared clonotypes between healthy human individuals. Profiling relied on immunoSEQ multiplex PCR, and the TCRdb table lists in-frame clones only, not all of them. This sample carries a few million clones, just under 95% of them seen once, and the ten largest clones take about 0.41%. The sequenced sample consisted of naive CD4+ T cells from PBMCs. Subset given: CD45RA+ positively selected. The source is a man aged 18 to 29 in good health. Some clones in this sample may be carry-over from other donors' samples.

V and J are TRBV29-1 and TRBJ2-7, with a weak D call TRBD1 (6 bases). Per the germline V gene, CDR1 is SQVTM and CDR2 is ANQGSEA. This CDR3 is built from 15 residues. Trimming removed 3 bases from V and 2 bases from J, with 17 bases in between. CDR3 sequence reads: CSVESPLGGTYEQYF. The CDR3 nucleotides read TGCAGCGTTGAGAGCCCCCTAGGGGGAACCTACGAGCAGTACTTC.

The rearrangement joins TRBV28 to TRBJ1-4; D is possibly TRBD1 (5 bases). Germline assignment: CDR1 MDHEN and CDR2 SYDVKM. CDR3 size: 15 residues. V shed 2 bases and J shed 8 bases, with 15 bases lying between them. The chain's CDR3 is CASSLPGDLGEKLFF. CDR3 bases: TGTGCCAGCAGTTTACCGGGGGACCTGGGGGAAAAACTGTTTTTT.

The chain has TRBV11-1 and TRBJ2-7; a possible D gene is TRBD1 (6 bases). The CDR3 extends over 16 amino acids. CDR1 and CDR2 from the germline V gene are SGHAT and FQDESV (reference sequence). The V gene lost 0 bases and the J gene lost 2 bases, with 14 bases spanning the gap. The CDR3 reads CASSLAGTLRPYEQYF. The CDR3 DNA reads TGTGCCAGCAGCTTAGCCGGGACACTGAGACCCTACGAGCAGTACTTC.

The chain has TRBV4-1 and TRBJ2-3; TRBD2 is a possible D gene (6 bases). The length of the CDR3 is 16 residues. CDR1 and CDR2 (germline): MGHRA, YSYEKL. Deletions cut 1 base from V and 0 bases from J, with 11 bases between. The CDR3 sequence is CASSQAMLASTDTQYF. In DNA form, the CDR3 reads TGCGCCAGCAGCCAAGCCATGCTAGCGAGCACAGATACGCAGTATTTT.

The chain couples TRBV7-3 to TRBJ2-2, with 7 positions matching TRBD2. The CDR3 extends over 19 amino acids. The germline gives CDR1 SGHTA, CDR2 FQGTGA. V trimming: 1 base; J trimming: 7 bases; junction bases outside the gene matches: 18. The CDR3 is CASSLRGGPGGSSHGELFF. CDR3 bases: TGTGCCAGCAGCTTAAGGGGCGGGCCTGGCGGGAGCTCTCACGGGGAGCTGTTTTTT.

The genes are TRBV5-1 and TRBJ2-2, with 15 bases fitting TRBD2. Germline V gene data show CDR1 as SGHRS and CDR2 as YFSETQ. The CDR3 is 18 amino acids. Losses at the gene ends were 4 bases for V and 7 bases for J; bases not matched to a gene: 11. Here the CDR3 DNA reads TGCGCCAGCAGCCGCCGGACTAGCGGGAGGGCCCCAATCGGGGAGCTGTTTTTT. Encoded protein: CASSRRTSGRAPIGELFF.

CDR3 protein: CASSSTGQGTQPQHF. The CDR3 DNA sequence: TGTGCCAGCAGTTCGACGGGACAGGGGACTCAGCCCCAGCATTTT. The chain has TRBV27 and TRBJ1-5; 10 bases agree with TRBD1. The CDR3 has 15 residues. From germline, CDR1 is MNHEY and CDR2 SMNVEV (reference sequence). V lost 4 bases and J lost 6; bases outside the gene matches: 6.

The chain joins TRBV11-2 to TRBJ1-1, with no clear D. Germline V gene sequence: CDR1 SGHAT, CDR2 FQNNGV. This CDR3 is 15 amino acids long. V dropped 0 bases and J dropped 1 base, with 9 bases sitting between them. The CDR3 DNA is TGTGCCAGCAGCTTAGATTTTTGGCGGAACACTGAAGCTTTCTTT. Translated: CASSLDFWRNTEAFF.

The chain uses TRBV28 and TRBJ2-1; no definite D call. V was trimmed by 6 bases and J by 2 bases, leaving 17 bases between them. The germline V gene has CDR1 MDHEN and CDR2 SYDVKM. This CDR3 region has 16 residues. The CDR3 nucleotides read TGTGCCAGCAGGAATCCCAGCATTCCGGCCTACAATGAGCAGTTCTTC. Translated, it gives CASRNPSIPAYNEQFF.

The DNA of the CDR3 is TGTGCCAGCAGCCAAGAATCACTAGCGGGAGTATATGAGCAGTTCTTC. It specifies CASSQESLAGVYEQFF. The chain links TRBV4-2 to TRBJ2-1; 11 bases fit TRBD2. CDR1 and CDR2 from the germline V gene are LGHNA and YNFKEQ. V was pared by 0 bases and J by 8 bases, with 6 bases of the junction left unmatched. This CDR3 comprises 16 residues.

The rearrangement links TRBV28 to TRBJ1-4; tentatively, D is TRBD1 (6 bases). The ends were cut back, 4 bases at V and 4 bases at J, with 13 bases in the middle. CDR1 MDHEN and CDR2 SYDVKM come from the germline V gene. The CDR3 covers 15 residues. The CDR3, as DNA: TGTGCCAGCAGTTGGGTGGGGGCCAATAATGAAAAACTGTTTTTT. Translation gives CASSWVGANNEKLFF.

This clone was recorded once. The chain has TRBV7-9 and TRBJ1-2, with 8 bases identical to TRBD1. This CDR3 contains 13 residues. CDR1 is SEHNR, CDR2 FQNEAQ, per germline (reference sequence). J lost 6 bases, V lost 4 bases, and 4 bases had no gene match. DNA of the CDR3: TGTGCCAGCAGCTCCCAGGGGGCGCATGGCTACACCTTC. Amino acids: CASSSQGAHGYTF.

V is TRBV28 and J is TRBJ1-1; D gene unclear. Trimming took off 5 bases at V and 8 bases at J, with 33 bases between the two ends. The CDR3 has 19 residues. Germline V gene data show CDR1 as MDHEN and CDR2 as SYDVKM. CDR3 amino acids: CASSQGQFNPFLSPKEAFF. The DNA of the CDR3 is TGTGCCAGCAGTCAAGGGCAGTTTAATCCCTTCTTGAGTCCCAAAGAAGCTTTCTTT.

Points on this clone: Other nucleotide sequences in the sample specify the same CDR3. The chain combines TRBV18 with TRBJ2-1; 9 positions match TRBD1. V trimming: 6 bases; J trimming: 4 bases; junction bases outside the gene matches: 4. Germline V lookup: CDR1 KGHSH, CDR2 LQKENI. This CDR3 has 14 residues. The chain's CDR3 is CASSPGTGYNEQFF. CDR3 coding DNA: TGTGCCAGCTCTCCCGGGACAGGGTACAATGAGCAGTTCTTC. The full variable domain, completed using reference TRBV18 and TRBJ2-1, is NAGVMQNPRHLVRRRGQEARLRCSPMKGHSHVYWYRQLPEEGLKFMVYLQKENIIDESGMPKERFSAEFPKEGPSILRIQQVVRGDSAAYFCASSPGTGYNEQFFGPGTRLTVL.

The chain has TRBV7-2 and TRBJ2-4; either TRBD1 or TRBD2 may supply D (5 bases each). From germline, CDR1 is SGHTA and CDR2 FQGNSA. This CDR3 is built from 14 residues. V was clipped by 5 bases and J by 8 bases, with 16 bases between them. CDR3 amino acids: CASSPLRGWDIQYF. The CDR3 coding sequence is TGTGCCAGCAGCCCCCTGAGGGGTTGGGACATTCAGTACTTC. Filled out from reference TRBV7-2 and TRBJ2-4, the complete variable domain reads GAGVSQSPSNKVTEKGKDVELRCDPISGHTALYWYRQSLGQGLEFLIYFQGNSAPDKSGLPSDRFSAERTGGSVSTLTIQRTQQEDSAVYLCASSPLRGWDIQYFGAGTRLSVL.

The chain links TRBV11-2 to TRBJ2-1; 7 bases are a match to TRBD2. The V gene end was trimmed by 4 bases and the J gene end by 8 bases; junction bases not matched to a gene: 11. Germline CDR1 SGHAT, CDR2 FQNNGV. CDR3 length equals 15 residues. The CDR3 spells CASSSHRGVTYEQFF. The CDR3 DNA reads as TGTGCCAGCAGCTCCCACCGGGGGGTTACCTATGAGCAGTTCTTC.

The V gene is TRBV18, the J gene TRBJ2-2, with D hard to call. From germline, CDR1 is KGHSH and CDR2 LQKENI. The CDR3 is 14 residues long. V was trimmed by 6 bases and J by 4 bases, leaving 12 bases between them. DNA for the CDR3: TGTGCCAGCTCCCTCACAGCCCCCACCGGGGAGCTGTTTTTT. Its protein product is CASSLTAPTGELFF.

This clone is a singleton in its sample. The V call is TRBV6-5, the J call TRBJ2-7; 7 positions match TRBD2. CDR1 and CDR2 from the germline V gene are MNHEY and SVGAGI. The CDR3 length is 13 residues. Germline trimming cut 7 bases from V and 3 bases from J; bases unmatched to any gene: 6. CDR3 bases: TGTGCCAGCATTGCGGGAGACGGCTACGAGCAGTACTTC. It encodes CASIAGDGYEQYF.

The V and J genes are TRBV30 and TRBJ2-3; 9 bases line up with TRBD2. Per the germline V gene, CDR1 is GTSNPN and CDR2 is SVGIG (reference sequence). The CDR3 consists of 17 residues. V lost 2 bases and J lost 0; bases outside the gene matches: 9. This CDR3 reads CAWSFGLAGSSTDTQYF. The CDR3, as DNA: TGTGCCTGGAGTTTCGGGCTAGCGGGATCTAGCACAGATACGCAGTATTTT.

This chain connects TRBV28 to TRBJ1-3; 9 bases map to TRBD1. CDR1 and CDR2 (germline): MDHEN, SYDVKM. The CDR3 has 19 amino acids. With 6 bases clipped from V and 0 bases from J, the junction kept 15 bases outside the gene matches. The CDR3 is CASRKPGQGGGNSGNTIYF. The CDR3 DNA reads as TGTGCCAGCAGAAAACCGGGACAGGGAGGGGGAAACTCTGGAAACACCATATATTTT.

V and J are TRBV6-5 and TRBJ1-6; no firm D call. Trimming took 5 bases from V and 10 from J, leaving 9 bases between them. Germline assignment: CDR1 MNHEY and CDR2 SVGAGI. The CDR3 has 12 residues. The CDR3 protein is CASSERVSPLHF. The CDR3 DNA follows: TGTGCCAGCAGTGAAAGGGTCTCACCCCTCCACTTT.

The chain combines TRBV7-3 with TRBJ2-3; 16 bases fit TRBD2. The CDR3 spans 16 residues. Losses at the gene ends were 5 bases for V and 6 bases for J; bases not matched to a gene: 5. Per the germline V gene, CDR1 is SGHTA and CDR2 is FQGTGA. Here the CDR3 reads CASSTGLAGGSDTQYF. The CDR3 DNA follows: TGTGCCAGCAGCACGGGACTAGCGGGAGGGTCTGATACGCAGTATTTT.

This clone was detected only once. This chain uses TRBV7-8 with TRBJ1-3, with D unclear. V was cut by 0 bases and J by 0 bases, with 12 bases left in between. The CDR3 runs to 17 residues. Per germline, CDR1 SGHVS and CDR2 FQNEAQ. CDR3 DNA sequence: TGTGCCAGCAGCTTAGCGCGAGGCGTCTTCTCTGGAAACACCATATATTTT. Translated, it gives CASSLARGVFSGNTIYF.

V gene TRBV28 combines with J gene TRBJ1-5; D remains unclear. The ends were cut back, 1 base at V and 7 bases at J, with 17 bases in the middle. The V gene's germline CDR1 is MDHEN and CDR2 SYDVKM. CDR3 length equals 16 residues. The CDR3 DNA reads TGTGCCAGCAGTTTATTGGACCTTAAAGGGAAACAGCCCCAGCATTTT. It specifies CASSLLDLKGKQPQHF. Filled out from reference TRBV28 and TRBJ1-5, the complete variable domain reads DVKVTQSSRYLVKRTGEKVFLECVQDMDHENMFWYRQDPGLGLRLIYFSYDVKMKEKGDIPEGYSVSREKKERFSLILESASTNQTSMYLCASSLLDLKGKQPQHFGDGTRLSIL.

This CDR3 reads CASSSYSGRGDTQYF. CDR3 DNA sequence: TGTGCCAGCAGCTCCTATAGCGGGAGAGGAGATACGCAGTATTTT. V is TRBV6-5 and J is TRBJ2-3, with 9 bases matching TRBD2. The CDR3 length is 15 residues. The germline CDR1 and CDR2 sequences are MNHEY and SVGAGI. V lost 6 bases, J lost 5 bases, and 9 bases stayed unmatched.